The next 22 T cell receptor beta chains were all read from a single sample in a study of T cell responses to AZD1222 COVID-19 vaccine. The protocol was immunoSEQ multiplex PCR, while the TCRdb copy is restricted to in-frame clones and leaves out a portion. The sample has around 150,000 clones, over 85% seen once; the top ten hold more than 4.5%. Material: peripheral blood, obtained on day 0 of AZD1222 vaccination. These receptors all come from an adult in good health.

The J gene is TRBJ1-2, the V gene TRBV7-9; 7 bases line up with TRBD1. The germline gives CDR1 SEHNR, CDR2 FQNEAQ (reference sequence). CDR3 length: 12 amino acids. J was trimmed by 8 bases and V by 4 bases; bases with no gene match: 4. CDR3 nucleotide sequence: TGTGCCAGCAGCTACGACAGGGACGGCTACACCTTC. Amino acids: CASSYDRDGYTF.

The gene calls are TRBV7-9 and TRBJ2-5, with 8 bases lining up with TRBD1. CDR3 length: 15 residues. CDR1 is SEHNR, CDR2 FQNEAQ, per germline (reference sequence). V was clipped by 7 bases and J by 5 bases; unmatched bases: 12. The CDR3 DNA is TGTGCCAGCACCGAGACAGGGGATAGGCGTGAGACCCAGTACTTC. Amino acid sequence: CASTETGDRRETQYF.

This chain joins TRBV24-1 and TRBJ2-6; D unresolved. Germline V gives CDR1 KGHDR, CDR2 SFDVKD. The CDR3 runs to 15 residues. V lost 4 bases and J 1 base, leaving 7 bases between the germline ends. The CDR3 sequence: CATSEYRSGANVLTF. The CDR3 DNA sequence: TGTGCCACCAGTGAATACCGATCTGGGGCCAACGTCCTGACTTTC.

In its sample, this clone was seen once. J is TRBJ1-2 and V is TRBV7-8, with 7 bases that match TRBD1. The CDR3 runs 17 residues. Germline loops: CDR1 SGHVS, CDR2 FQNEAQ. The trim removed 1 base at V and 5 bases at J, leaving 13 bases unmatched. The CDR3 DNA reads as TGTGCCAGCAGCTTAGGATTGGGACAGATGAACTTATATGGCTACACCTTC. This translates into CASSLGLGQMNLYGYTF.

V gene TRBV27 combines with J gene TRBJ1-2; D unclear. The CDR3 consists of 15 residues. V was trimmed by 2 bases and J by 7 bases, leaving 17 bases between them. Germline values: CDR1 MNHEY, CDR2 SMNVEV (reference sequence). CDR3 amino acids: CASSLRAGFNRGYTF. The CDR3 nucleotides read TGTGCCAGCAGTTTACGGGCAGGCTTCAATCGTGGCTACACCTTC.

The CDR3 spells CASTRTGGGSYGYTF. CDR3 coding DNA: TGTGCCAGCACACGAACAGGGGGGGGATCCTATGGCTACACCTTC. The gene calls are TRBV2 and TRBJ1-2, with 8 bases lining up with TRBD1. This CDR3 is built from 15 residues. CDR1 is SNHLY, CDR2 FYNNEI, per germline. V lost 7 bases and J lost 4; bases outside the gene matches: 11.

The J gene is TRBJ2-3, the V gene TRBV11-2; no definite D call. Germline V gives CDR1 SGHAT, CDR2 FQNNGV. The CDR3 has 16 residues. The ends were cut back, 1 base at V and 2 bases at J, with 13 bases in the middle. CDR3 sequence reads: CASSLGPGVNTDTQYF. The CDR3 DNA reads TGTGCCAGCAGCTTAGGCCCAGGCGTAAACACAGATACGCAGTATTTT. The variable domain in full, completed from reference TRBV11-2 and TRBJ2-3, reads EAGVAQSPRYKIIEKRQSVAFWCNPISGHATLYWYQQILGQGPKLLIQFQNNGVVDDSQLPKDRFSAERLKGVDSTLKIQPAKLEDSAVYLCASSLGPGVNTDTQYFGPGTRLTVL.

This sequence joins TRBV18 and TRBJ2-1; the match to TRBD2 covers 13 bases. The CDR3 is 16 residues long. Trimming took 5 bases from V and 9 from J; bases not matched to a gene: 10. Germline CDR1 and CDR2: KGHSH and LQKENI. CDR3 in amino acids: CASSITSGRVKGEQFF. The CDR3, as DNA: TGTGCCAGCTCAATCACTAGCGGGAGGGTAAAGGGTGAGCAGTTCTTC.

The chain has TRBV3-1 (or the pseudogene TRBV3-2) and TRBJ1-1; 10 positions match TRBD1. The germline V gene has CDR1 LGHDT and CDR2 YNNKEL (reference sequence). CDR3 size: 18 residues. J was trimmed by 0 bases and V by 4 bases; bases with no gene match: 11. In DNA form, the CDR3 reads TGTGCCAGCAGCCTTAGACAGGGGGCCACTATTATGAACACTGAAGCTTTCTTT. Translating gives CASSLRQGATIMNTEAFF.

V gene TRBV7-2 combines with J gene TRBJ2-3; D possibly corresponds to TRBD2 (7 bases). This CDR3 has 16 amino acids. Germline-derived CDR1 and CDR2 are SGHTA and FQGNSA. The V end lost 1 base, the J end lost 2 bases, and 13 bases lay between the germline ends. The chain's CDR3 is CASSLVGGAFTDTQYF. The CDR3 bases are TGTGCCAGCAGCTTAGTGGGGGGGGCATTCACAGATACGCAGTATTTT.

The table lists this clone with a count of one. The CDR3 DNA is TGTGCCAGCTCACTGGACAGGGGAGAGACCCAGTACTTC. Amino acid sequence: CASSLDRGETQYF. The rearrangement links TRBV18 to TRBJ2-5; 9 bases line up with TRBD1. The CDR3 is made up of 13 amino acids. CDR1 and CDR2 (germline): KGHSH, LQKENI. The V segment lost 4 bases and the J segment 4 bases; nucleotides outside the gene matches: 1.

This clone was seen a single time. V gene TRBV7-9 combines with J gene TRBJ1-6; no firm D call. The CDR3 length is 15 residues. Germline-derived CDR1 and CDR2 are SEHNR and FQNEAQ (reference sequence). V gave up 5 bases and J gave up 7 bases, with 15 bases separating them. CDR3 sequence (DNA): TGTGCCAGCAGCCCCTCGGGGATGGGAAATTCACCCCTCCACTTT. Its protein is CASSPSGMGNSPLHF.

The V call is TRBV3-1 (or the pseudogene TRBV3-2), the J call TRBJ2-7; D may be TRBD1 or TRBD2 (6 bases each). Germline-derived CDR1 and CDR2 are LGHDT and YNNKEL (reference sequence). The V end lost 2 bases, the J end lost 5 bases, and 10 bases lay between the germline ends. This CDR3 has 13 amino acids. The CDR3 nucleotides are TGTGCCAGCAGCCAAAGGGGGGTCCACGAGCAGTACTTC. Encoded protein: CASSQRGVHEQYF.

This clone was detected only once. The V and J genes are TRBV19 and TRBJ2-1, with TRBD1 matching 9 bases. Germline CDR1 reads LNHDA; CDR2 reads SQIVND (reference sequence). Unmatched junction bases numbered 6, after V lost 2 bases and J lost 7 bases. The CDR3 sequence is 15 residues long. The CDR3 loop reads CASSIRQGVGNEQFF. CDR3 nucleotides: TGTGCCAGTAGTATAAGACAGGGGGTGGGAAATGAGCAGTTCTTC.

This chain uses TRBV28 with TRBJ1-5; D unclear. Looked up from germline, CDR1 is MDHEN and CDR2 is SYDVKM. CDR3 length equals 15 residues. Trimming took off 3 bases at V and 0 bases at J, with 9 bases between the two ends. The CDR3 is CASSLRGYSNQPQHF. CDR3 bases: TGTGCCAGCAGTTTGAGAGGGTATAGCAATCAGCCCCAGCATTTT.

This chain connects TRBV7-9 to TRBJ2-2; D call uncertain. The CDR3 consists of 14 residues. V lost 0 bases and J lost 6, with 8 bases in between. Germline CDR1 and CDR2: SEHNR and FQNEAQ (reference sequence). CDR3 nucleotides: TGTGCCAGCAGCTTAGCGCCGGTCTCCGGGGAGCTGTTTTTT. As protein: CASSLAPVSGELFF.

V is TRBV28 and J is TRBJ2-6; D gene uncertain. The germline V gene has CDR1 MDHEN and CDR2 SYDVKM. CDR3 size: 15 residues. The V gene lost 7 bases and the J gene lost 2 bases, with 12 bases spanning the gap. The CDR3 loop is CASNAQEAGANVLTF. The DNA of the CDR3 is TGTGCCAGCAACGCTCAAGAGGCTGGGGCCAACGTCCTGACTTTC.

In this sample, this clone turned up once. The chain combines TRBV19 with TRBJ1-1, with unresolved D. Germline CDR1 and CDR2: LNHDA and SQIVND (reference sequence). V gave up 4 bases and J gave up 0 bases, with 6 bases separating them. The CDR3 extends over 13 amino acids. CDR3 coding DNA: TGTGCCAGTAGTAACTCCTTGAACACTGAAGCTTTCTTT. Translation gives CASSNSLNTEAFF.

The chain carries TRBV28 and TRBJ1-4; no clear D. This CDR3 spans 11 amino acids. V was shortened by 10 bases and J by 6 bases, with 9 bases between the two germline ends. The germline V gene encodes CDR1 MDHEN and CDR2 SYDVKM. Here the CDR3 DNA reads TGTGCCACCGTCCTTGATGAAAAACTGTTTTTT. This gives the protein CATVLDEKLFF.

The V call is TRBV19, the J call TRBJ2-3; 10 bases map to TRBD1. Germline V gene sequence: CDR1 LNHDA, CDR2 SQIVND (reference sequence). The CDR3 contains 15 residues. The junction had 4 bases not matched to a gene; V was cut back by 6 bases and J by 1 base. CDR3 loop: CASRDRGIGTDTQYF. In nucleotides, the CDR3 is TGTGCCAGTAGGGACAGGGGGATTGGCACAGATACGCAGTATTTT.

V usage is TRBV6-6 and J usage is TRBJ1-5; a possible D gene is TRBD1 (6 bases). V was pared by 7 bases and J by 7 bases, with 14 bases between. The CDR3 loop spans 13 amino acids. Germline assignment: CDR1 MNHNY and CDR2 SVGAGI (reference sequence). CDR3 amino acids: CASNQQGKQPQHF. The CDR3 bases are TGTGCCAGCAACCAACAGGGTAAACAGCCCCAGCATTTT.

Concerning this clone itself: The junction departs from the called germline gene at one end, perhaps through a read error. V usage is TRBV18 and J usage is TRBJ2-1, with 15 bases matching TRBD2. The CDR3 length is 17 residues. Germline CDR1 is KGHSH and CDR2 is LQKENI. The CDR3: CASSQTGTSGGINQQFF. The DNA of the CDR3 is TGTGCCAGCTCACAAACCGGGACTAGCGGGGGGATCAATCAGCAGTTCTTC.